Listed below are T cell receptor beta chains from one sample, sequenced in a study of T cell responses to AZD1222 COVID-19 vaccine. Only in-frame clones appear in the TCRdb table, and some are missing; sequencing was by immunoSEQ multiplex PCR. The table has tens of thousands of clones, 78% seen once. Source: peripheral blood, taken on day 0 of AZD1222 vaccination. The receptors were gathered from an adult in good health. Both conserved end residues are part of each CDR3. D genes are given only for firm matches. Expanded clones are given a class, and other clones once, few, many or no size at all.

>TRBJ2-1|.|TRBD2|TRBV25-1
CASSPRYGSGTPNEQFF
TGTGCCAGCAGTCCCCGTTATGGTAGCGGGACCCCCAATGAGCAGTTCTTC
>TRBJ1-1|.|.|TRBV19
CASCPLGGWTEAFF
TGTGCCAGTTGCCCTTTAGGGGGTTGGACTGAAGCTTTCTTT
>TRBJ2-4|.|TRBD2|TRBV19
CASSSGLAANIQYF
TGTGCCAGTAGTAGCGGACTAGCGGCAAACATTCAGTACTTC
>TRBJ1-4|.|TRBD1|TRBV29-1
CSVEASQGRANEKLFF
TGCAGCGTTGAAGCATCACAGGGGCGGGCTAATGAAAAACTGTTTTTT
>TRBJ2-3|.|.|TRBV7-9
CASSLGAEGLGETDTQYF
TGTGCCAGCAGCTTGGGAGCCGAAGGGCTCGGTGAAACAGATACGCAGTATTTT
>TRBJ2-2|.|.|TRBV6-5
CASSPAGGTTGELFF
TGTGCCAGCAGCCCCGCGGGTGGGACCACCGGGGAGCTGTTTTTT
>TRBJ2-1|once|TRBD2|TRBV11-3
CASSVTSGGGEQFF
TGTGCCAGCAGCGTGACTAGCGGAGGGGGTGAGCAGTTCTTC
>TRBJ1-1|.|.|TRBV6-5
CASSYRLNTEAFF
TGTGCCAGCAGTTATCGTCTGAACACTGAAGCTTTCTTT
>TRBJ1-1|.|.|TRBV18
CASSPLSTGTNTEAFF
TGTGCCAGCTCACCATTGTCTACAGGTACTAACACTGAAGCTTTCTTT
>TRBJ2-1|.|.|TRBV7-6
CASSLAGVAYNEQFF
TGTGCCAGCAGCTTAGCGGGAGTGGCCTACAATGAGCAGTTCTTC
>TRBJ2-3|.|TRBD2|TRBV28
CASSLLSPLASGISTDTQYF
TGTGCCAGCAGTTTATTGTCCCCGCTTGCGAGCGGGATCAGCACAGATACGCAGTATTTT
>TRBJ1-1|.|TRBD1|TRBV5-1
CASSSGTGNSNTEAFF
TGCGCCAGCAGCTCCGGGACAGGAAATTCGAACACTGAAGCTTTCTTT
>TRBJ1-1|.|.|TRBV23-1
CASSQFPFSANTEAFF
TGCGCCAGCAGTCAATTCCCTTTTAGTGCTAACACTGAAGCTTTCTTT
>TRBJ2-7|.|.|TRBV2
CASRRTSSSYEQYF
TGTGCCAGCAGAAGGACGAGTAGCTCCTACGAGCAGTACTTC
>TRBJ2-3|.|TRBD1|TRBV28
CASSRRQGALTDTQYF
TGTGCCAGCAGCCGGAGACAGGGGGCCCTCACGGATACGCAGTATTTT
>TRBJ1-2|.|.|TRBV10-1
CASSHEPWNGYTF
TGCGCCAGCAGCCACGAGCCCTGGAATGGCTACACCTTC
>TRBJ2-5|.|TRBD1|TRBV27
CASSTTSGQGGTQYF
TGTGCCAGCAGTACCACGTCAGGACAGGGCGGGACCCAGTACTTC
>TRBJ2-3|many|TRBD2|TRBV11-3
CASSPGLAVTDTQYF
TGTGCCAGCAGCCCGGGACTAGCGGTCACAGATACGCAGTATTTT
>TRBJ2-7|few|TRBD2|TRBV7-9
CASSLVSGRITYEQYF
TGTGCCAGCAGCTTGGTTAGCGGGAGGATAACCTACGAGCAGTACTTC
>TRBJ1-5|.|.|TRBV5-1
CASSLAGTDQPQHF
TGCGCCAGCAGCTTGGCCGGCACGGATCAGCCCCAGCATTTT
>TRBJ1-2|once|TRBD1|TRBV4-3
CASSQEKTSGTAYGYTF
TGCGCCAGCAGCCAAGAAAAAACCTCCGGGACAGCATATGGCTACACCTTC
>TRBJ2-7|.|TRBD2|TRBV3-1/TRBV3-2
CASSQDRTSGVASEQYF
TGTGCCAGCAGCCAAGATCGTACGAGCGGGGTAGCTTCGGAGCAGTACTTC
>TRBJ2-1|few|TRBD2|TRBV5-8
CASSGTTSGRTPYNEQFF
TGTGCCAGCAGCGGAACGACTAGCGGGAGAACCCCCTACAATGAGCAGTTCTTC
>TRBJ2-2|.|TRBD2|TRBV5-1
CASSLQAGGSGELFF
TGCGCCAGCAGCTTGCAAGCGGGAGGTTCAGGGGAGCTGTTTTTT
>TRBJ2-5|.|TRBD2|TRBV4-1
CASSKGLAETQYF
TGCGCCAGCAGCAAAGGACTAGCGGAGACCCAGTACTTC
>TRBJ2-7|.|.|TRBV7-2
CASSLGFQYEQYF
TGTGCCAGCAGCTTAGGGTTCCAGTACGAGCAGTACTTC
>TRBJ2-5|few|.|TRBV5-4
CASSLGAGLGETQYF
TGTGCCAGCAGCTTGGGGGCGGGGTTGGGGGAGACCCAGTACTTC